These 5 T cell receptor beta chains came from one sample sequenced in a study of T cells in women clearing cervical HPV infection. Assay: immunoSEQ multiplex PCR; the TCRdb copy retains only in-frame clones and omits some. The table for this sample gives tens of thousands of clones. The specimen sequenced was blood buffy coat. These receptors all stem from a woman between 18 and 69 years old with a cervical HPV16 infection that either progressed to CIN3+ or cleared (not recorded which).

A remark on this clone: Sequencing ends 3 residues short of the CDR3 end; the germline J gene provides the rest. The V call is TRBV19, the J call TRBJ2-4, with D perhaps TRBD1 (5 bases). The germline V gene has CDR1 LNHDA and CDR2 SQIVND (reference sequence). The CDR3 length is 13 residues. This chain's CDR3 is CASTRTTNYGQYF. The CDR3 bases that were read are TGTGCCAGTACCCGGACAACCAACTATGGT.

Turning to this clone: The read terminates 3 residues ahead of where the CDR3 ends, so the germline J gene completes it. The chain joins TRBV18 to TRBJ2-7; D tentatively reads TRBD1 or TRBD2 (5 bases each). V was pared by 2 bases and J by 6 bases, with 17 bases between. In germline, CDR1 is KGHSH, CDR2 LQKENI. The CDR3 extends over 15 amino acids. The CDR3 bases that were read are TGTGCCAGCTCACCAGTAGGCCAGGGAGAGGGCGAG. This sequence encodes CASSPVGQGEGE. The complete CDR3 protein is CASSPVGQGEGEQYF.

Worth noting for this clone: Sequencing ends 3 residues short of the CDR3 end; the germline J gene provides the rest. The V call is TRBV18, the J call TRBJ2-1; TRBD1 is a possible D gene (5 bases). Trimming left V 3 bases short and J 2 bases short, with 11 bases between. From germline, CDR1 is KGHSH and CDR2 LQKENI. This CDR3 comprises 15 residues. This chain's CDR3 is CASSPQGIAYNEQFF. Incomplete CDR3 DNA: TGTGCCAGCTCACCCCAGGGTATCGCCTACAATGAG.

In regard to this clone: The read gets to within 3 residues of the CDR3 end, and the germline J gene fills in the rest. The chain is built from TRBV5-1 and TRBJ2-4; D is perhaps TRBD2 (6 bases). Germline V gene sequence: CDR1 SGHRS, CDR2 YFSETQ. There are 16 residues in the CDR3. V was shortened by 4 bases and J by 5 bases, with 19 bases between the two germline ends. The CDR3 sequence: CASSPFSSGGENIQYF. The part of the CDR3 DNA that was read is TGCGCCAGCAGCCCTTTCTCATCCGGGGGAGAAAACATT.

As concerns this clone: Read sequence stops 3 residues before the CDR3 end, and the germline J gene provides the missing end. The chain recombines TRBV20-1 with TRBJ1-2, with D perhaps matching TRBD1 (5 bases). Germline values: CDR1 DFQATT, CDR2 SNEGSKA (reference sequence). The CDR3 spans 12 residues. Deletions cut 6 bases from V and 6 bases from J, with 14 bases between. The chain's CDR3 is CSAIEGDNGYTF. CDR3 DNA, as far as it was read: TGCAGTGCCATCGAAGGGGATAATGGC.